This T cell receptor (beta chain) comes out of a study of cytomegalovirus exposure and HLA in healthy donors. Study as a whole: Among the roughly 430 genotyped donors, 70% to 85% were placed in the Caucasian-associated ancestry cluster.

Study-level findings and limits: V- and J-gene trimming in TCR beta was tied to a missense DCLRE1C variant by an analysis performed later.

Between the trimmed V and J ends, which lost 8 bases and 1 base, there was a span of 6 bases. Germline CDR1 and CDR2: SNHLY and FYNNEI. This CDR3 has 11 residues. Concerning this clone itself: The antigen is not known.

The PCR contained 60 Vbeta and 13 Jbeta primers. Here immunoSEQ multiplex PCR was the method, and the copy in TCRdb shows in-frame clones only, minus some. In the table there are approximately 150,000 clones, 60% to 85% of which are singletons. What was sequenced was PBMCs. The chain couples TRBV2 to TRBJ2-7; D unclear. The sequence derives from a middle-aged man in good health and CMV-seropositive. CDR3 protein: CASRESYEQYF. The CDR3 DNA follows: TGTGCCAGCCGCGAATCCTACGAGCAGTACTTC.